The next 8 T cell receptor beta chains were all read from a single sample in a study of blood T cell repertoires in COVID-19. Clones were read by immunoSEQ multiplex PCR, and TCRdb kept only the in-frame ones, dropping some. Among tens of thousands of clones, around 85% were seen once, and the ten largest hold over 1.1%. Sequencing used peripheral blood. The receptors shown here come from a woman in her sixties with acute or convalescent COVID-19.

In its sample, this clone was seen a few times. DNA of the CDR3: TGCGCCAGCAGCCTGACAGGGGGCGCCGGGACTAGCGGGTATAGCACAGATACGCAGTATTTT. Translating it yields CASSLTGGAGTSGYSTDTQYF. The chain links TRBV5-1 to TRBJ2-3, with TRBD2 matching 12 bases. J was trimmed by 0 bases and V by 4 bases; bases with no gene match: 18. The CDR3 is 21 residues long. Germline values: CDR1 SGHRS, CDR2 YFSETQ.

This clone occurred once. The chain couples TRBV5-1 to TRBJ2-1, with 8 bases lining up with TRBD1. The V gene end was trimmed by 5 bases and the J gene end by 4 bases; junction bases not matched to a gene: 11. There are 16 residues in the CDR3. Germline CDR1 is SGHRS and CDR2 is YFSETQ. CDR3 DNA: TGCGCCAGCAGACAAATCGACAGGGGTGCTTACAATGAGCAGTTCTTC. Translating it yields CASRQIDRGAYNEQFF. Full variable domain (outside the CDR3, taken from reference TRBV5-1 and TRBJ2-1): KAGVTQTPRYLIKTRGQQVTLSCSPISGHRSVSWYQQTPGQGLQFLFEYFSETQRNKGNFPGRFSGRQFSNSRSEMNVSTLELGDSALYLCASRQIDRGAYNEQFFGPGTRLTVL.

The chain has TRBV15 and TRBJ2-3; D gene uncertain. Trimming stripped 5 bases from V and 0 bases from J, with 3 bases between. CDR1 is LNHNV and CDR2 is YYDKDF in the germline V gene (reference sequence). This CDR3 has 12 residues. The CDR3 nucleotides read TGTGCCACCAGCCTTAGCACAGATACGCAGTATTTT. Amino acid sequence: CATSLSTDTQYF.

The rearrangement uses TRBV7-2 and TRBJ1-1; possible D gene TRBD1, 5 bases. Germline V gene data show CDR1 as SGHTA and CDR2 as FQGNSA. The CDR3 contains 15 residues. V lost 5 bases and J 4 bases, leaving 17 bases between the germline ends. The chain's CDR3 is CASSERQQRTTEAFF. Here the CDR3 DNA reads TGTGCCAGCAGCGAACGACAGCAAAGGACCACTGAAGCTTTCTTT.

This clone was detected only a few times. The rearrangement uses TRBV5-5 and TRBJ2-7, with TRBD1 matching over 8 bases. Germline loops: CDR1 SGHKS, CDR2 YYEKEE (reference sequence). The V and J ends lost 4 bases and 6 bases, in that order; junction bases with no gene match: 9. The CDR3 extends over 14 amino acids. The CDR3 nucleotides are TGTGCCAGCAGCCCTTGGACAGGGAGGTCCGAGCAGTACTTC. As protein: CASSPWTGRSEQYF.

This chain connects TRBV7-8 to TRBJ1-4; 8 bases fit TRBD1. CDR1 is SGHVS and CDR2 is FQNEAQ in the germline V gene. The CDR3 spans 15 residues. With V trimmed by 5 bases and J by 5 bases, 7 bases remained unmatched. The CDR3 nucleotides are TGTGCCAGCAGCCCCCAGACAGGGGTGAATGAAAAACTGTTTTTT. Translated, it gives CASSPQTGVNEKLFF.

This clone was recorded once. J is TRBJ2-2 and V is TRBV14; 7 positions match TRBD1. Trimming cost V 2 bases and J 1 base; bases outside gene matches: 4. Germline-derived CDR1 and CDR2 are SGHDN and FVKESK. This CDR3 has 16 residues. The CDR3 is CASSQWTGLNTGELFF. In nucleotides, the CDR3 is TGTGCCAGCAGCCAATGGACAGGACTGAACACCGGGGAGCTGTTTTTT.

The rearrangement links TRBV18 to TRBJ2-7; TRBD2 might be the D (6 bases). CDR3 length: 13 residues. Germline V gives CDR1 KGHSH, CDR2 LQKENI. Trimming left V 2 bases short and J 6 bases short, with 11 bases between. The CDR3 DNA reads TGTGCCAGCTCACCAAGGAGGGAGTCCGAGCAGTACTTC. It encodes CASSPRRESEQYF.